Each of the 22 T cell receptor beta chains below was sequenced from the same sample in a study of CD8 T cells in ankylosing spondylitis. Findings and caveats of the study: A motif in TCR beta, a set of fewer than ten highly homologous variants, appeared characteristic of ankylosing spondylitis blood.

A single record per CDR3 protein comes from TCRdb applying MiXCR to the 5' RACE reads. The sample shows some 220,000 distinct CDR3 sequences, about 6.7% of them seen only once. For these TCRs, the target antigens are not known. Sequenced: blood, either unsorted or a sorted T cell fraction (not recorded which). Source of these receptors: a male donor with ankylosing spondylitis.

This clonotype was found many times. The V call is TRBV27, the J call TRBJ1-1, with D unclear. V gave up 2 bases and J gave up 6 bases, with 13 bases separating them. The CDR3 totals 14 residues. Germline assignment: CDR1 MNHEY and CDR2 SMNVEV (reference sequence). The CDR3, as DNA: TGTGCCAGCAGTTTAGGGGTATCGGGTGCTGAAGCTTTCTTT. It codes for CASSLGVSGAEAFF.

This clonotype was observed at least ten times. The chain links TRBV7-9 to TRBJ2-1, with D perhaps matching TRBD2 (6 bases). In germline, CDR1 is SEHNR, CDR2 FQNEAQ (reference sequence). V dropped 10 bases and J dropped 1 base, with 11 bases sitting between them. This CDR3 contains 13 residues. The DNA for the CDR3 is TGTGCCACCCTGGAGGGGTCCTACAATGAGCAGTTCTTC. Amino acid sequence: CATLEGSYNEQFF.

V and J are TRBV14 and TRBJ1-1, with D unclear. In germline, CDR1 is SGHDN, CDR2 FVKESK. The CDR3 spans 15 residues. V was cut by 2 bases and J by 4 bases, with 14 bases left in between. Here the CDR3 DNA reads TGTGCCAGCAGCCAAAGTCCCTCCAGGACCACTGAAGCTTTCTTT. Amino acids: CASSQSPSRTTEAFF. Combining the CDR3 with reference TRBV14 and TRBJ1-1 gives the whole variable domain EAGVTQFPSHSVIEKGQTVTLRCDPISGHDNLYWYRRVMGKEIKFLLHFVKESKQDESGMPNNRFLAERTGGTYSTLKVQPAELEDSGVYFCASSQSPSRTTEAFFGQGTRLTVV.

This clonotype has a count of ten or more. V gene TRBV12-5 combines with J gene TRBJ2-1; weak D call: TRBD2 (6 bases). Trimming removed 0 bases at V and 4 bases at J, with 16 bases between. Germline V lookup: CDR1 LGHNT, CDR2 FRNRAP. The CDR3 runs to 17 residues. CDR3 nucleotide sequence: TGTGCTAGTGGTTTGGTACTGGGGGAGGCCGGATACAATGAGCAGTTCTTC. Its protein product is CASGLVLGEAGYNEQFF.

DNA of the CDR3: TGTGCCAGCAGTGAAGAGACTAGCGGTCCCTACGAGCAGTACTTC. Translating it yields CASSEETSGPYEQYF. The chain combines TRBV6-1 with TRBJ2-7, with 9 bases lining up with TRBD2. Germline trimming cut 1 base from V and 2 bases from J; bases unmatched to any gene: 3. The V gene's germline CDR1 is MNHNS and CDR2 SASEGT. The CDR3 sequence is 15 residues long.

Only a few counts were recorded for this clonotype. The rearrangement uses TRBV6-1 and TRBJ1-2; the D is unclear. V dropped 6 bases and J dropped 6 bases, with 26 bases sitting between them. This CDR3 comprises 17 residues. CDR1 and CDR2 from the germline V gene are MNHNS and SASEGT. The CDR3 loop reads CASRHLSGPTALDGYTF. CDR3 nucleotide sequence: TGTGCCAGCAGACACCTATCGGGTCCCACAGCGCTCGATGGCTACACCTTC.

In its sample, this clonotype was seen many times. This rearrangement joins TRBV4-3 to TRBJ2-7; TRBD2 aligns across 7 bases. From germline, CDR1 is LGHNA and CDR2 YSLEER. Trimming removed 4 bases from V and 4 bases from J; junction bases left unmatched: 7. CDR3 length equals 14 residues. This CDR3 reads CASSLGAGVYEQYF. CDR3 in DNA: TGCGCCAGCAGCCTAGGGGCGGGGGTATACGAGCAGTACTTC.

This clonotype was observed at least ten times. The chain has TRBV5-1 and TRBJ2-5; D remains ambiguous. CDR3 size: 15 residues. The V end was cut by 0 bases, the J end by 5 bases, with 14 bases between. Germline CDR1 is SGHRS and CDR2 is YFSETQ. In DNA form, the CDR3 reads TGCGCCAGCAGCTTGGACCTCCTAGATGTGGAGACCCAGTACTTC. Translated, it gives CASSLDLLDVETQYF.

This clonotype was counted ten times or more. J is TRBJ1-5 and V is TRBV6-6, with no clear D. The CDR3 runs to 15 residues. Germline lookup yields CDR1 MNHNY and CDR2 SVGAGI (reference sequence). Trimming shortened V by 5 bases and J by 6 bases, and 17 bases separated the two germline ends. CDR3 nucleotide sequence: TGTGCCAGCAGTCCCTACCACGGAGGCCGTCAGCCCCAGCATTTT. Translating gives CASSPYHGGRQPQHF.

This clonotype has at least ten counts. The CDR3 nucleotides are TGTGCCAGCAGTTACTCGAAAACTAGCGGCTACGAGCAGTACTTC. Translation gives CASSYSKTSGYEQYF. The rearrangement joins TRBV6-2 or TRBV6-3 to TRBJ2-7; the match to TRBD2 covers 8 bases. Trimming removed 0 bases from V and 3 bases from J; junction bases left unmatched: 4. This CDR3 spans 15 amino acids. Germline V gives CDR1 MNHEY, CDR2 SVGEGT.

This clonotype came up many times. This chain joins TRBV4-2 and TRBJ2-7, with D possibly TRBD2 on 5 matching bases. V lost 3 bases to trimming and J lost 5 bases, with 14 bases between them. From germline, CDR1 is LGHNA and CDR2 YNFKEQ. The CDR3 is made up of 14 amino acids. CDR3 in DNA: TGTGCCAGCAGCCATCCCGAGGGTGTTCACGAGCAGTACTTC. Translating gives CASSHPEGVHEQYF.

This clonotype came up many times. J is TRBJ2-1 and V is TRBV27, with D maybe TRBD2 (6 bases). The CDR3 runs 13 residues. Trimming took 7 bases from V and 4 from J, leaving 11 bases between them. Germline V lookup: CDR1 MNHEY, CDR2 SMNVEV (reference sequence). The CDR3 loop reads CASNGRSYNEQFF. The CDR3 DNA reads TGTGCCAGCAACGGGAGATCGTACAATGAGCAGTTCTTC.

V is TRBV7-9 and J is TRBJ2-7; the D call may be TRBD1 or TRBD2 (5 bases each). V lost 3 bases, J lost 6 bases, and 15 bases lay in between. The V gene's germline CDR1 is SEHNR and CDR2 FQNEAQ (reference sequence). The CDR3 consists of 14 residues. CDR3 sequence reads: CASSFPAGQGEQYF. Written as DNA, the CDR3 is TGTGCCAGCAGCTTCCCGGCGGGCCAGGGCGAGCAGTACTTC.

This clonotype has more than one count but fewer than ten. CDR3 in amino acids: CASSYRGDYEQYF. CDR3 coding DNA: TGTGCCAGCAGTTATCGGGGGGACTACGAGCAGTACTTC. This rearrangement joins TRBV6-5 to TRBJ2-7; TRBD2 agrees at 7 bases. Trimming cost V 3 bases and J 3 bases; bases outside gene matches: 2. The CDR3 loop spans 13 amino acids. From germline, CDR1 is MNHEY and CDR2 SVGAGI.

This clonotype was observed many times. In DNA form, the CDR3 reads TGTGCCAGCAGCCAGGGACTAGCGGTGGACAATGAGCAGTTCTTC. Protein sequence: CASSQGLAVDNEQFF. V usage is TRBV3-1 and J usage is TRBJ2-1, with TRBD2 identical over 11 bases. The CDR3 totals 15 residues. CDR1 is LGHDT and CDR2 is YNNKEL in the germline V gene (reference sequence). The V and J ends lost 3 bases and 5 bases, in that order; junction bases with no gene match: 3.

This clonotype was seen a few times. The chain has TRBV28 and TRBJ1-1; D remains ambiguous. In germline, CDR1 is MDHEN, CDR2 SYDVKM. With 5 bases removed from V and 3 bases from J, the gap between germline ends came to 10 bases. This CDR3 has 13 residues. CDR3 protein: CASSPGQYTEAFF. DNA of the CDR3: TGTGCCAGCAGTCCCGGGCAATACACTGAAGCTTTCTTT.

This clonotype was found many times. As DNA, the CDR3 is TGTGCCAGCAGTTTCCCGGGTTACACAGATACGCAGTATTTT. It yields the protein CASSFPGYTDTQYF. The chain combines TRBV28 with TRBJ2-3, with D uncertain. This CDR3 has 14 residues. Trimming left V 3 bases short and J 2 bases short, with 9 bases between. Per germline, CDR1 MDHEN and CDR2 SYDVKM.

This clonotype was seen a handful of times. The CDR3, as DNA: TGTGCCAGCAGTTTCGGACTAGAGGACAATGAGCAGTTCTTC. Translation gives CASSFGLEDNEQFF. This chain uses TRBV6-2 or TRBV6-3 with TRBJ2-1; 7 positions match TRBD2. After removal of 4 bases from V and 5 bases from J, the junction contained 5 bases not matched to a gene. Per germline, CDR1 MNHEY and CDR2 SVGEGT. This CDR3 spans 14 amino acids.

This clonotype appeared a few times. The chain links TRBV7-2 to TRBJ1-6, with 10 bases aligning to TRBD1. Germline CDR1 SGHTA, CDR2 FQGNSA. This CDR3 comprises 13 residues. V was clipped by 10 bases and J by 14 bases; unmatched bases: 11. CDR3 in amino acids: CATRDRGGLTLHF. Written as DNA, the CDR3 is TGTGCCACCCGGGACAGGGGAGGGTTAACCCTCCACTTT. The variable domain in full, completed from reference TRBV7-2 and TRBJ1-6, reads GAGVSQSPSNKVTEKGKDVELRCDPISGHTALYWYRQSLGQGLEFLIYFQGNSAPDKSGLPSDRFSAERTGGSVSTLTIQRTQQEDSAVYLCATRDRGGLTLHFGNGTRLTVT.

This chain joins TRBV13 and TRBJ2-7; D is perhaps TRBD2 (6 bases). The germline V and J ends were trimmed by 0 bases and 2 bases, with 14 bases remaining between them. Germline assignment: CDR1 PRHDT and CDR2 FYEKMQ (reference sequence). The CDR3 runs 16 residues. The CDR3 is CASSLGFSSETYEQYF. The CDR3 DNA follows: TGTGCCAGCAGCTTAGGCTTCTCTAGCGAAACCTACGAGCAGTACTTC.

The sample holds many counts of this clonotype. The rearrangement joins TRBV20-1 to TRBJ1-1; D ambiguous. Germline V gene sequence: CDR1 DFQATT, CDR2 SNEGSKA (reference sequence). The CDR3 has 11 residues. The V gene lost 5 bases and the J gene lost 1 base, with 5 bases spanning the gap. CDR3 in DNA: TGCAGTGCTGCAAAGAACACTGAAGCTTTCTTT. It is translated as CSAAKNTEAFF.

Only a few counts were recorded for this clonotype. The chain couples TRBV12-3 or TRBV12-4 to TRBJ2-3; D is perhaps TRBD2 (6 bases). This CDR3 has 15 residues. The V end was cut by 4 bases, the J end by 3 bases, with 14 bases between. CDR3 nucleotide sequence: TGTGCCAGCAGTTCCCTGGAGGGTCAGACAGATACGCAGTATTTT. This encodes CASSSLEGQTDTQYF.